The present T cell receptor beta chain was sequenced within a study of glioma-infiltrating T cells after dendritic cell vaccination. In the study overall: The vaccine used monocyte-derived dendritic cells pulsed overnight with autologous tumor lysate.

Details on this clone: Its antigen is not identified.

Study-level points and caveats: Longer survival after dendritic cell vaccination followed higher pretreatment TIL content. Survival was not directly related to TCR clonality in these patients.

V gave up 2 bases and J gave up 6 bases, with 10 bases separating them. The V gene's germline CDR1 is KGHSH and CDR2 LQKENI. The CDR3 contains 13 residues. Time point indicated: after dendritic cell vaccination, including at tumor progression/relapse. The repertoire was sequenced with immunoSEQ multiplex PCR; TCRdb's copy has only in-frame clones and lacks some. Among fewer than 60,000 clones listed, over 75% were seen once. J is TRBJ1-2 and V is TRBV18; D possibly corresponds to TRBD1 (5 bases). The receptor comes from a human donor with glioblastoma. Sample: blood, taken after dendritic cell vaccination. In DNA, the CDR3 is TGTGCCAGCTCACCATCGGGGGAGGATGGCTACACCTTC. Protein product: CASSPSGEDGYTF.